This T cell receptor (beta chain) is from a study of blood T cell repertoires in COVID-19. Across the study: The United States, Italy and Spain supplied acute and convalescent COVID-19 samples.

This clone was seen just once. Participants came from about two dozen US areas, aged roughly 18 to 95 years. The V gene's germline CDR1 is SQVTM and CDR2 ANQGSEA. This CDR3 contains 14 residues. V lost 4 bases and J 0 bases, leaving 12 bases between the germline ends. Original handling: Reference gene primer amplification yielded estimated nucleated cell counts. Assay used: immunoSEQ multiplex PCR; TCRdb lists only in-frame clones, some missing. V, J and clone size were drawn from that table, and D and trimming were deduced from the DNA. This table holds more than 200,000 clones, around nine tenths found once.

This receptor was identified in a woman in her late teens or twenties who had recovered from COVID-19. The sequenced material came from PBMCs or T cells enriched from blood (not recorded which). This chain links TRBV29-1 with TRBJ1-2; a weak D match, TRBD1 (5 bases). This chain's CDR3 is CSVASGPPNYGYTF. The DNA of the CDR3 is TGCAGCGTTGCTTCAGGGCCCCCTAACTATGGCTACACCTTC.